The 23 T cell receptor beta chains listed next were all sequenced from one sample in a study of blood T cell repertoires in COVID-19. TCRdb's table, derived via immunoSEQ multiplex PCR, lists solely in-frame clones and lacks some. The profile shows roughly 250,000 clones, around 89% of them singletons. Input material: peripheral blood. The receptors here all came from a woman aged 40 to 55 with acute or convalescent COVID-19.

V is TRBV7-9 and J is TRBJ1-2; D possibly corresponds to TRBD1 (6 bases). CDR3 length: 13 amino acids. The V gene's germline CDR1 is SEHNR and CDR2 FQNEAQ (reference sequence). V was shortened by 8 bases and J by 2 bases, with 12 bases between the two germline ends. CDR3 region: CASGRTGNYGYTF. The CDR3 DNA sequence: TGTGCCAGCGGCCGAACAGGGAACTATGGCTACACCTTC.

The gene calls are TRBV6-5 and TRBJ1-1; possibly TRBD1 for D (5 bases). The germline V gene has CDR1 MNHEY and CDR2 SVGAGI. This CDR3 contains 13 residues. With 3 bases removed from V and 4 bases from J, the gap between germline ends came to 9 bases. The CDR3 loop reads CASSYPGGTEAFF. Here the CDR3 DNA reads TGTGCCAGCAGTTATCCCGGGGGCACTGAAGCTTTCTTT.

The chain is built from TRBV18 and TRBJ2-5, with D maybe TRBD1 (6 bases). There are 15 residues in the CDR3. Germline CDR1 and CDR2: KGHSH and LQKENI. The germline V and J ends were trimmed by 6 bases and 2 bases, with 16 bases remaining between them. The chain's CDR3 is CASSQQGATQETQYF. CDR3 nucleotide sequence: TGTGCCAGCTCCCAACAGGGCGCTACTCAAGAGACCCAGTACTTC. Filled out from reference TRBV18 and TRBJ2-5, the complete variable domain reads NAGVMQNPRHLVRRRGQEARLRCSPMKGHSHVYWYRQLPEEGLKFMVYLQKENIIDESGMPKERFSAEFPKEGPSILRIQQVVRGDSAAYFCASSQQGATQETQYFGPGTRLLVL.

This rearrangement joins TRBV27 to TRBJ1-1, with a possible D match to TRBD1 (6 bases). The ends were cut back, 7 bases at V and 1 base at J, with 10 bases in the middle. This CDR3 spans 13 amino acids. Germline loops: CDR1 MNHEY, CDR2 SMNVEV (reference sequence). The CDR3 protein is CASMGGGNTEAFF. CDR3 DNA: TGTGCCAGCATGGGAGGGGGGAACACTGAAGCTTTCTTT.

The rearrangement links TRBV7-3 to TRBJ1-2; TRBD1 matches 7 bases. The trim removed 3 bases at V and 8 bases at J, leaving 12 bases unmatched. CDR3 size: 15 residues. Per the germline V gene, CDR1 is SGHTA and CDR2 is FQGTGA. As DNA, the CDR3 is TGTGCCAGCAGCTTCTCCCCGGGACAGCCTACCGGCTACACCTTC. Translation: CASSFSPGQPTGYTF.

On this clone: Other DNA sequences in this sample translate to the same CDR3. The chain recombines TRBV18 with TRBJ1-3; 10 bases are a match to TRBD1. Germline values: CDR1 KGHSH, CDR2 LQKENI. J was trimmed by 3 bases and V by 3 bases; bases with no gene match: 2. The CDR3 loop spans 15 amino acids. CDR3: CASSPGTGDGNTIYF. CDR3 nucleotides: TGTGCCAGCTCACCCGGGACAGGGGATGGAAACACCATATATTTT.

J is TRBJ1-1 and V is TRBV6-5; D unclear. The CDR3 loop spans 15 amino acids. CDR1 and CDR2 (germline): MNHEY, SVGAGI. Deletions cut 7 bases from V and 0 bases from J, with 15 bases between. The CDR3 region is CASIGQVLMNTEAFF. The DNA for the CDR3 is TGTGCCAGCATTGGGCAGGTTCTCATGAACACTGAAGCTTTCTTT.

The CDR3 sequence is CASFLTEAFF. CDR3 nucleotides: TGTGCCAGTTTTTTAACTGAAGCTTTCTTT. The rearrangement uses TRBV3-1 (or the pseudogene TRBV3-2) and TRBJ1-1; D unresolved. Germline loops: CDR1 LGHDT, CDR2 YNNKEL (reference sequence). V was trimmed by 9 bases and J by 5 bases, leaving 7 bases between them. The CDR3 is made up of 10 amino acids.

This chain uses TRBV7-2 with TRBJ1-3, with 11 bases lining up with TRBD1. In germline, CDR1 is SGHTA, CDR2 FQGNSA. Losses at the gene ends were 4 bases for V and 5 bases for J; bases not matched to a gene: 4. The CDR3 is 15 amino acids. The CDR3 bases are TGTGCCAGCAGCTCAGGACAGGGGGCAAGAAACACCATATATTTT. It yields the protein CASSSGQGARNTIYF. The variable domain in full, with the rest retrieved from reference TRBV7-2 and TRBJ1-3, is GAGVSQSPSNKVTEKGKDVELRCDPISGHTALYWYRQSLGQGLEFLIYFQGNSAPDKSGLPSDRFSAERTGGSVSTLTIQRTQQEDSAVYLCASSSGQGARNTIYFGEGSWLTVV.

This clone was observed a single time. CDR3 amino acids: CASSSPGDSPLHF. For the CDR3, the DNA is TGTGCCAGCAGCTCTCCAGGGGATTCACCCCTCCACTTT. The chain employs TRBV7-9 and TRBJ1-6, with D maybe TRBD1 (6 bases). The CDR3 has 13 amino acids. V was clipped by 4 bases and J by 8 bases, with 9 bases between them. Germline lookup yields CDR1 SEHNR and CDR2 FQNEAQ (reference sequence).

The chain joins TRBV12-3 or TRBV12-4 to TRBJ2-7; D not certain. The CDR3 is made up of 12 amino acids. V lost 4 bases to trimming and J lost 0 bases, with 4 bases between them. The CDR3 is CASSSSSYEQYV. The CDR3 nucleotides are TGTGCCAGCAGTTCGAGCTCCTACGAGCAGTACGTC.

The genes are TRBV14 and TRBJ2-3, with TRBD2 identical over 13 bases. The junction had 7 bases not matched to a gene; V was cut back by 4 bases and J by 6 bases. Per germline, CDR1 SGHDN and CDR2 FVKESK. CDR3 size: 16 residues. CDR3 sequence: CASSPTSGGAGDTQYF. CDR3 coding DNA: TGTGCCAGCAGCCCCACTAGCGGGGGGGCCGGGGATACGCAGTATTTT.

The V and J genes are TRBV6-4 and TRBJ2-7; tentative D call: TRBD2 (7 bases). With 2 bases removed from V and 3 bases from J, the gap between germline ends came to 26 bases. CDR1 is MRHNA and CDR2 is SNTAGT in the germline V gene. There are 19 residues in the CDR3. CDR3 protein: CASSDGGSWGREIGYEQYV. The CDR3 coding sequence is TGTGCCAGCAGTGACGGGGGGAGCTGGGGGCGGGAGATAGGCTACGAGCAGTACGTC.

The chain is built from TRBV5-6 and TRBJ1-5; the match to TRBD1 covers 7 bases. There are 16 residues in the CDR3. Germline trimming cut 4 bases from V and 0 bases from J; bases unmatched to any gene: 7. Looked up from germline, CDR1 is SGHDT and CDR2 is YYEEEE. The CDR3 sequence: CASSTGGTDSNQPQHF. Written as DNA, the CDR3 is TGTGCCAGCAGCACGGGAGGGACAGATAGCAATCAGCCCCAGCATTTT.

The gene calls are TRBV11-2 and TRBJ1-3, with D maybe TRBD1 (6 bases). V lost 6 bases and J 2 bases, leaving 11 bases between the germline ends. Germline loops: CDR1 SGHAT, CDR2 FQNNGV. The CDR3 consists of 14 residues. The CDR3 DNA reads TGTGCCAGCAGAGAAACAGGGACTGGAAACACCATATATTTT. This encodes CASRETGTGNTIYF. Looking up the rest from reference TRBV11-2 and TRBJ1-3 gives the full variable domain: EAGVAQSPRYKIIEKRQSVAFWCNPISGHATLYWYQQILGQGPKLLIQFQNNGVVDDSQLPKDRFSAERLKGVDSTLKIQPAKLEDSAVYLCASRETGTGNTIYFGEGSWLTVV.

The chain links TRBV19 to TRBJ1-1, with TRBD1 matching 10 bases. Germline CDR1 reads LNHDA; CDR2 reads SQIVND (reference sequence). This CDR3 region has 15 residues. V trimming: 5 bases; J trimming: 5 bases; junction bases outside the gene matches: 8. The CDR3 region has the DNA TGTGCCAGTAGTGTGACAGGGGGCGCGGGGACTGAAGCTTTCTTT. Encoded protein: CASSVTGGAGTEAFF.

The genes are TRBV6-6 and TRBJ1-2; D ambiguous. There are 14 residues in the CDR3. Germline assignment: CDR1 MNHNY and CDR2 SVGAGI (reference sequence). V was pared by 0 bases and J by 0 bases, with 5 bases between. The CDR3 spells CASSYSPANYGYTF. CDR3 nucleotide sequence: TGTGCCAGCAGTTACTCGCCGGCTAACTATGGCTACACCTTC.

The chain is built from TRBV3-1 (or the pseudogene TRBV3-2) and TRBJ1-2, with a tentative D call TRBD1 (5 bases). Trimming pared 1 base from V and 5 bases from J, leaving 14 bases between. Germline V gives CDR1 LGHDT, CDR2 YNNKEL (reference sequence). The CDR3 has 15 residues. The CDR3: CASSQVTGGVYGYTF. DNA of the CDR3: TGTGCCAGCAGCCAAGTCACGGGGGGAGTTTATGGCTACACCTTC.

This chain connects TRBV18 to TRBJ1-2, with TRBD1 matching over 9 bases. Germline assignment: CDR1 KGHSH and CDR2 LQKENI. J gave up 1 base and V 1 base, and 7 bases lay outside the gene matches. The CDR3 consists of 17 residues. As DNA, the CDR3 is TGTGCCAGCTCACCACGAAATCCGGGACAGGGTAACTATGGCTACACCTTC. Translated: CASSPRNPGQGNYGYTF.

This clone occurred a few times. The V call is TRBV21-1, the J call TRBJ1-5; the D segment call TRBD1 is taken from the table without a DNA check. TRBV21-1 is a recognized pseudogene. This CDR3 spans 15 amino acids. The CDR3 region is CASSKGRASNQPQHF. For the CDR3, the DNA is TGTGCCAGCAGCAAAGGCAGGGCCAGCAATCAGCCCCAGCATTTT.

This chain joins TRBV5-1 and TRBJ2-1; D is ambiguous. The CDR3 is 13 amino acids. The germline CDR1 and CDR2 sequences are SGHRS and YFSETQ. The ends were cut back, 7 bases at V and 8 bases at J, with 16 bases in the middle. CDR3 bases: TGCGCCAGCCTCCGCGCCGCGAATGATGAGCAGTTCTTC. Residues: CASLRAANDEQFF.

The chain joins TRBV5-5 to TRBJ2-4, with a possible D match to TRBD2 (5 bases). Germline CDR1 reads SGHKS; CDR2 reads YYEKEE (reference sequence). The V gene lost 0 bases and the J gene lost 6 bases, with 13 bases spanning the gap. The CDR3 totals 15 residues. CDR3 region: CASSLELKGRNIQYF. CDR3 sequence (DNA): TGTGCCAGCAGCTTGGAGCTTAAAGGGAGAAACATTCAGTACTTC.

The CDR3 spells CASSLKPGQGAGEAFF. DNA of the CDR3: TGTGCCAGCAGCTTAAAACCGGGACAGGGGGCGGGTGAAGCTTTCTTT. V usage is TRBV11-2 and J usage is TRBJ1-1, with 12 bases lining up with TRBD1. Germline V gene lookup returns CDR1 SGHAT and CDR2 FQNNGV. Trimming at V came to 2 bases and at J to 7 bases, leaving 8 bases not matched to a gene. This CDR3 is built from 16 residues.